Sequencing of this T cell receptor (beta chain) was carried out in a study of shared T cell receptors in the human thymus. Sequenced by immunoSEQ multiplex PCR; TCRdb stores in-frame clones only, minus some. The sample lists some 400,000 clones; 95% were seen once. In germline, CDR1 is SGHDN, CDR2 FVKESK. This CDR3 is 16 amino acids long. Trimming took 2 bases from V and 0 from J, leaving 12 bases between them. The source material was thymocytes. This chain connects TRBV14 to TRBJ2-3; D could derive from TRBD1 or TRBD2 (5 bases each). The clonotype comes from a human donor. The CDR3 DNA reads TGTGCCAGCAGCCAATTTTGGGGCGGGAGCACAGATACGCAGTATTTT. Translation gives CASSQFWGGSTDTQYF.